A selection of T cell receptor beta chains follows, all from one sample in a study of T cells in Graves' hyperthyroidism and ophthalmopathy. Via MiXCR, TCRdb re-called the multiplex PCR reads, giving one row per CDR3 protein. The table has about 350,000 distinct CDR3 sequences, around a sixth seen once. Sample: blood. These receptors were taken from a woman aged 40 to 50 with Graves' ophthalmopathy. Each CDR3 is given with its conserved first and last residue. D genes are given only for firm matches. Only part of the rows carry a size: once, few, many, or a class if the clone is expanded.

clone_size	v_call	j_call	d_call	cdr3_nt	cdr3_aa
.	TRBV9	TRBJ2-7	.	TGTGCCAGCAGCGTAGATGGACTCCCCGGCGGCGAGCAGTACTTC	CASSVDGLPGGEQYF
few	TRBV6-1	TRBJ1-1	.	TGTGCCAGCAGAACATCCCAGGTCACTGAAGCTTTCTTT	CASRTSQVTEAFF
many	TRBV27	TRBJ1-2	.	TGTGCCACCCTGGAACGTAGGGGCGGCTACACCTTC	CATLERRGGYTF
many	TRBV6-1	TRBJ2-7	TRBD1	TGTGCCAGCAGTGAACCCCCGGGACAGGGTGGGCTCGAGCAGTACTTC	CASSEPPGQGGLEQYF
many	TRBV11-2	TRBJ2-7	TRBD2	TGTGCCAGCAGCTCTCCCCCAACTAGCGGGCGCGCAAACTACGAGCAGTACTTC	CASSSPPTSGRANYEQYF
many	TRBV19	TRBJ2-7	.	TGTGCCAGTAGTATAGGGGACGAACCTACCTACGAGCAGTACTTC	CASSIGDEPTYEQYF
many	TRBV15	TRBJ2-7	.	TGTGCCACCCGGGACTGGAGCTCCTACGAGCAGTACTTC	CATRDWSSYEQYF
.	TRBV6-1	TRBJ1-1	.	TGTGCCAGCAGTGCCGCAGCCTTGGGGATAACTGAAGCTTTCTTT	CASSAAALGITEAFF
many	TRBV19	TRBJ2-4	.	TGTGCCAGTAGCACAATGAGGGCAGGAAACATTCAGTACTTC	CASSTMRAGNIQYF
.	TRBV24-1	TRBJ2-1	.	TGTGCCACCAGTGATTGGGATGAGCAGTTCTTC	CATSDWDEQFF
many	TRBV20-1	TRBJ1-2	.	TGCAGTGCTAGAGATAGTCCAAAGGGCTACACCTTC	CSARDSPKGYTF
many	TRBV30	TRBJ2-5	.	TGTGCCTGGAGTGTGGACTACCCCCAGGAGACCCAGTACTTC	CAWSVDYPQETQYF
many	TRBV5-1	TRBJ1-5	TRBD1	TGCGCCAGCAGCTTGGGGGACAGGGATGGCAATCAGCCCCAGCATTTT	CASSLGDRDGNQPQHF
.	TRBV27	TRBJ2-5	TRBD2	TGTGCCAGCAGCCGCCGACTAGCGCCCCAAGAGACCCAGTACTTC	CASSRRLAPQETQYF
many	TRBV6-5	TRBJ1-2	TRBD1	TGTGCCAGCAGCCGGGACAGACATTGGTACACCTTC	CASSRDRHWYTF
few	TRBV7-8	TRBJ2-7	TRBD2	TGTGCCAGCAGCTTAGTGATAGGGACTAGCGGGTACGAGCAGTACTTC	CASSLVIGTSGYEQYF